Listed here are 2 T cell receptor beta chains from one sample, sequenced in a study of breast tumors, draining lymph nodes, adjacent tissues. TCRdb re-derived calls from the multiplex PCR reads in MiXCR, one entry per CDR3 protein. The table lists 140,000 to 150,000 distinct CDR3 sequences, 30% to 35% of them singletons. Breast cancer patients provided tissue from their axillary draining lymph nodes. Sequences were obtained from axillary lymph node tissue. These receptor sequences come from a female donor with breast cancer. Some clones in this sample may be carry-over from other donors' samples.

This clonotype showed up many times. The rearrangement links TRBV7-2 to TRBJ2-7; D assignment may be TRBD1 or TRBD2 (6 bases each). Germline CDR1 reads SGHTA; CDR2 reads FQGNSA. The CDR3 covers 15 residues. Deletions cut 0 bases from V and 4 bases from J, with 13 bases between. This CDR3 is CASSLARGGWYEQYF. The CDR3 bases are TGTGCCAGCAGCTTAGCGCGAGGGGGGTGGTACGAGCAGTACTTC.

Ten or more counts support this clonotype. The rearrangement joins TRBV6-6 to TRBJ2-3, with 9 bases matching TRBD2. The germline V gene has CDR1 MNHNY and CDR2 SVGAGI (reference sequence). This CDR3 has 19 amino acids. Trimming cost V 0 bases and J 5 bases; bases outside gene matches: 15. CDR3 in DNA: TGTGCCAGCAGTTACTCGTCTCGGCGGGGGGGCACTGGAGGAGATACGCAGTATTTT. Its translation: CASSYSSRRGGTGGDTQYF.